This TCR beta chain was observed in a study of cytomegalovirus exposure and HLA in healthy donors. The CDR3 loop spans 12 amino acids. Germline CDR1 reads SGHKS; CDR2 reads YYEKEE (reference sequence). With 1 base removed from V and 7 bases from J, the gap between germline ends came to 9 bases. The assay was immunoSEQ multiplex PCR, and TCRdb's table has in-frame clones only and misses some. The sample lists 92,000 or so clones, about 96% occurring once. Study results and limitations: The listing of 160 or so TCR beta chains classed them as cytomegalovirus-associated. Many donors shared some public TCRs, even though most TCR sequences were rare.

From the 120-subject validation cohort, which was separate from the roughly 700-subject first cohort, the donors were drawn. On this clone: Its antigen is currently unknown.

The chain joins TRBV5-5 to TRBJ2-7; D unclear. The receptor comes from a man between 18 and 35 years old in good health and CMV-seronegative. Sequenced: PBMCs. As DNA, the CDR3 is TGTGCCAGCAGCTTGAGTTATCAGGAGCAGTACTTC. Translation: CASSLSYQEQYF.